This T cell receptor beta chain was identified in a study of CD8 T cells in ankylosing spondylitis (TCRdb year 2017). About the full investigation: To find TCR variants linked to disease, the study profiled T cell receptor beta repertoires in ankylosing spondylitis patients and healthy donors. The full study cohort was made up of under 30 ankylosing spondylitis patients and about a hundred healthy donors. Samples of peripheral blood were taken, and for ankylosing spondylitis patients, synovial fluid was collected as well. General study outcomes and caveats: The disease-linked clones had a CD8+ phenotype and were found at relatively low frequencies in peripheral blood. Some TCR beta motif variants had previously been reported in synovial fluid and blood of reactive arthritis patients, which suggested common disease-initiation mechanisms. A TCR beta motif of 8 or 9 highly homologous amino acid variants appeared characteristic of blood from ankylosing spondylitis patients. According to the report, matched synovial fluid samples from ankylosing spondylitis patients were significantly enriched for the disease-linked clones.

V drops 3 bases and J drops 0 bases, leaving 14 bases in between. The CDR1 and CDR2 encoded by the germline V gene are SGHTA and FQGTGA. The CDR3 measures 16 amino acids from cysteine to phenylalanine. Just the 48-base CDR3 DNA is kept, in frame starting at base 1. As regards this clonotype: The antigen it binds to is not known. Base qualities are not at hand, and no much larger clone is one base apart.

Instrument on record: Illumina HiSeq 2500. Quantitative 5'-RACE with molecular barcodes was the method used to prepare the TCR beta libraries. The study's processing was this. A new computational method, built on a probabilistic model of VDJ rearrangement, was used to identify disease-linked TCR variants. Clones were called with MiXCR by TCRdb after fastp trimmed the public reads at Q25, and only in-frame beta chains were retained. Here each entry gathers all rows of one CDR3 protein and keeps the most common genes and DNA. The V and J calls come from TCRdb's annotation, not from the publication. Recorded for this sample are roughly 700,000 distinct CDR3 sequences; roughly 19% of them occurred a single time. Jointly, the top ten make up under 20% of the sample.

What was sequenced was blood, either unsorted or a sorted T cell fraction (not recorded which). The origin of this receptor is a male donor with ankylosing spondylitis. The V gene is TRBV7-3 and the J gene is TRBJ1-2; the D gene is unclear. The nucleotide sequence reads TGTGCCAGCAGCTTTGACGGCCGGGGAACTAACTATGGCTACACCTTC. Translated, it reads CASSFDGRGTNYGYTF.